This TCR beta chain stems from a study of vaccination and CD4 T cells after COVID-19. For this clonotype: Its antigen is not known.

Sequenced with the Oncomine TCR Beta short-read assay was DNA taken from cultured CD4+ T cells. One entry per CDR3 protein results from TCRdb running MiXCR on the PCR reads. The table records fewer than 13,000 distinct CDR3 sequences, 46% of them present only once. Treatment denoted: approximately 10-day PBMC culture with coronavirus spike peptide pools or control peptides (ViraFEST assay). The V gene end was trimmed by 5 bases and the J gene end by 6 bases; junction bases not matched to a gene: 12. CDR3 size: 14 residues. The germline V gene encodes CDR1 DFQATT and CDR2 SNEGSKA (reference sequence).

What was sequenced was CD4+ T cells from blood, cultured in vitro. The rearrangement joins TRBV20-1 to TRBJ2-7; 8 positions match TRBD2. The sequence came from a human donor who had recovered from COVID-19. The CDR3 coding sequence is TGCAGTGCTGCCCTAGCGGGCGTCCTGTCCGAGCAGTACTTC. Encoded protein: CSAALAGVLSEQYF.